Each of the 9 T cell receptor beta chains below was sequenced from the same sample in a study of cytomegalovirus exposure and HLA in healthy donors. The PCR was carried out with 60 Vbeta primers and 13 Jbeta primers. The method was immunoSEQ multiplex PCR; TCRdb's version includes in-frame clones alone and lacks a portion of them. The table includes about 110,000 clones, over 70% detected once. The sample was PBMCs. Every receptor here comes from a woman between 40 and 50 years old in good health and CMV-seropositive.

In its sample, this clone was seen once. The V gene is TRBV19, the J gene TRBJ2-7; 9 nucleotides line up with TRBD1. Germline V gene lookup returns CDR1 LNHDA and CDR2 SQIVND (reference sequence). The V and J ends lost 4 bases and 2 bases, in that order; junction bases with no gene match: 15. The CDR3 length is 18 residues. CDR3 in amino acids: CASSTPRDREASAYEQYF. CDR3 DNA sequence: TGTGCCAGTAGTACACCCCGGGACAGGGAAGCGTCGGCCTACGAGCAGTACTTC. The entire variable domain, with the rest obtained from reference TRBV19 and TRBJ2-7, is as follows: DGGITQSPKYLFRKEGQNVTLSCEQNLNHDAMYWYRQDPGQGLRLIYYSQIVNDFQKGDIAEGYSVSREKKESFPLTVTSAQKNPTAFYLCASSTPRDREASAYEQYFGPGTRLTVT.

A few counts support this clone. CDR3 coding DNA: TGTGCCAGCCGGACAGGGGCCCTGAACACTGAAGCTTTCTTT. Translation: CASRTGALNTEAFF. V gene TRBV2 combines with J gene TRBJ1-1, with 9 positions matching TRBD1. Germline values: CDR1 SNHLY, CDR2 FYNNEI. The CDR3 spans 14 residues. The ends lost 8 bases at V and 0 bases at J; junction bases unmatched: 4.

The V call is TRBV30, the J call TRBJ2-7; D may be TRBD2 (5 bases). Trimming took 0 bases from V and 5 from J, leaving 8 bases between them. The CDR3 is 12 residues long. Per the germline V gene, CDR1 is GTSNPN and CDR2 is SVGIG (reference sequence). The CDR3 DNA sequence: TGTGCCTGGAGTGTACGAGGGCACGAGCAGTACTTC. Translated: CAWSVRGHEQYF.

CDR3 protein: CASSWPSGSGASEQFF. DNA for the CDR3: TGTGCCAGCAGCTGGCCTAGCGGGAGCGGGGCCAGTGAGCAGTTCTTC. V and J are TRBV7-9 and TRBJ2-1; 10 nucleotides line up with TRBD2. Germline V gene lookup returns CDR1 SEHNR and CDR2 FQNEAQ (reference sequence). The CDR3 sequence is 16 residues long. J lost 9 bases, V lost 4 bases, and 12 bases had no gene match.

The V gene is TRBV5-1, the J gene TRBJ2-1, with D possibly being TRBD2 (6 bases). The CDR3 length is 13 residues. V lost 5 bases and J lost 4, with 10 bases in between. Germline V lookup: CDR1 SGHRS, CDR2 YFSETQ. CDR3 nucleotides: TGCGCCAGCAGGCGGGACGTTTACAATGAGCAGTTCTTC. Residues: CASRRDVYNEQFF.

The chain couples TRBV18 to TRBJ1-2, with TRBD1 matching 11 bases. The CDR3 sequence is 14 residues long. CDR1 KGHSH and CDR2 LQKENI come from the germline V gene. V shed 6 bases, J shed 6 bases, and the junction held 6 bases outside the gene matches. The CDR3 DNA sequence: TGTGCCAGCTCCCTCGGGACAGGGGGAGATGGCTACACCTTC. Translation gives CASSLGTGGDGYTF.

The V gene is TRBV9, the J gene TRBJ1-4, with TRBD1 as a possible D gene (5 bases). CDR1 is SGDLS, CDR2 YYNGEE, per germline. With 4 bases removed from V and 1 base from J, the gap between germline ends came to 14 bases. The CDR3 is 16 amino acids. CDR3 sequence: CASSRGREITNEKLFF. As DNA, the CDR3 is TGTGCCAGCAGCCGAGGCAGGGAAATAACTAATGAAAAACTGTTTTTT.

This clone has only a few counts. V and J are TRBV9 and TRBJ2-3; 8 positions agree with TRBD2. The germline V gene encodes CDR1 SGDLS and CDR2 YYNGEE. CDR3 length: 15 amino acids. V lost 0 bases, J lost 3 bases, and 3 bases stayed unmatched. Written as DNA, the CDR3 is TGTGCCAGCAGCGTAGCGGGAGGGGATACAGATACGCAGTATTTT. It translates to CASSVAGGDTDTQYF.

This sequence joins TRBV9 and TRBJ2-1; TRBD2 aligns across 14 bases. The V segment lost 4 bases and the J segment 9 bases; nucleotides outside the gene matches: 9. The germline gives CDR1 SGDLS, CDR2 YYNGEE. The CDR3 contains 16 residues. The CDR3 sequence is CASSRRLAGGQGEQFF. The DNA of the CDR3 is TGTGCCAGCAGCCGGAGACTAGCGGGGGGGCAGGGTGAGCAGTTCTTC.